The clone carrying this T cell receptor beta chain has a handful of counts. What it binds is unknown. Germline and genes: mouse. The read comes to an end 4 residues before the CDR3 does, leaving the germline J gene to fill in the end. The data derive from a study of CD8+ T cells in alopecia areata. About the research overall: The authors grafted skin from approximately 6-12-month-old C3H/HeJ donors with spontaneous alopecia onto roughly 7-10-week-old female C3H/HeJ mice. Study-wide points: Lesional scalp exceeded normal scalp in clonality, especially in alopecia totalis/universalis. Scalp sequencing captures resident alphabeta T cells of normal skin too. Mice showed TCR sharing more clearly than patients did, possibly owing to HLA.

The germline CDR1 and CDR2 sequences are FNHDT and SITEND (reference sequence). The CDR3 runs 15 residues. V lost 5 bases and J lost 1; bases outside the gene matches: 4. Isolated RNA was reverse transcribed into cDNA used as the sequencing template. Sequencing was performed with immunoSEQ multiplex PCR; in TCRdb, only in-frame clones are kept and a portion is missing. The table lists around 300,000 clones, with no singletons. Cells from pooled cutaneous lymph nodes were sorted by CD4, CD8alpha, NKG2D, NKG2ACE and other markers. The sequence was collected from a C3H/HeJ mouse with alopecia areata. These mice share the MHC haplotype H2-k. This chain uses TRBV19 with TRBJ2-1, with TRBD1 matching 9 bases. The specimen sequenced was CD4+ T cells sorted from a lymph node. The CDR3: CASRKQGANYAEQFF. CDR3 bases read: TGTGCCAGCAGAAAACAGGGGGCCAACTATGCT.